The present TCR beta chain was sequenced within a study of T cell responses to AZD1222 COVID-19 vaccine. This clone was observed a few times. Its specificity is unknown. V was clipped by 6 bases and J by 2 bases, with 12 bases between them. The germline V gene encodes CDR1 SEHNR and CDR2 FQNEAQ (reference sequence). This CDR3 has 14 amino acids. Study findings and constraints: With dominance at 160-218 and 743-854, vaccine-associated CD4 TCRs spanned spike. The study reported that nearly half of spike-specific TCRs target unmutated variant regions.

Generated by immunoSEQ multiplex PCR, the TCRdb table keeps only in-frame clones and is missing some. The sample records 100,000 to 150,000 clones, just over 90% being singletons. The V call is TRBV7-9, the J call TRBJ2-3; D gene ambiguous. This TCR came from an adult who received the AZD1222 COVID-19 vaccine. The sequenced sample was peripheral blood, obtained 28 days after the second AZD1222 dose. In nucleotides, the CDR3 is TGTGCCAGCAGGGCCGACTCCCACACAGATACGCAGTATTTT. Protein: CASRADSHTDTQYF.